This record concerns one T cell receptor beta chain sequence. Its binding antigen is unknown. Base qualities are not recorded, but no much larger clone differs from it by a single base. CD8 naive samples were CD45RO-negative cells positively selected for CCR7, giving a CD45RA+CCR7+ population that excluded TemRA cells. Donors were healthy HIV-negative adults with no recently reported acute infections or vaccinations. Every donor was a Caucasian adult residing in Nashville, Tennessee, USA. Blood was obtained by leukapheresis, after which PBMCs were separated by Ficoll-Histopaque density gradient centrifugation and cryopreserved in liquid nitrogen vapor phase. Purity and quantity of every magnetically sorted T cell population were checked by analytical flow cytometry. Genomic DNA was isolated from each sorted fraction and quantified by UV absorbance on a Nanodrop 2000c. This record belongs to a study of shared clonotypes between healthy human individuals (dated by TCRdb to 2019 to 2021). In terms of the full investigation: The cohort included a few men and a couple of women between 18 and 49 years of age. For each donor, three plates each were used for CD4 naive and CD4 memory, two plates were used for CD8 naive, and one plate was used for CD8 memory. To estimate repertoire size and how much clonotype sharing occurs between individuals, the study deeply sequenced the blood TCR repertoires of several healthy adults. To increase sequencing depth and limit assay-specific biases, different laboratories used diverse techniques to prepare libraries and sequence TCR repertoires. Each donor's leukapheresis produced roughly between roughly 0.9 and 8.9 billion PBMCs.

Beyond this particular receptor, the publication reports: Pairwise subsampling indicated that sequencing depth was expected to affect the degree of clonotype sharing among donors. Even with the large sequencing depth, rarefaction of the sorted-subset datasets indicated that sequencing was incomplete. Sampling was restricted to blood, and TCR repertoires in tissue are likely to differ from TCR repertoires in blood. Clonotypes shared by all four sorted-subset donors showed higher generation probabilities than non-shared clonotypes. Larger estimated clonotype richness was generally found for naive subsets than for memory subsets. Sharing across several donors was observed for 4.5% to 6.5% of naive CD4, over 3% of naive CD8, roughly 2.3% of memory CD4, and about 0.39% of memory CD8 clonotypes. The small number of donors limited the genetic and exposure-history diversity represented.

Trimming costs V 10 bases and J 5 bases, and their ends lie 8 bases apart. Reading the germline V gene gives CDR1 SGHTA and CDR2 FQGTGA. From the cysteine up to the phenylalanine, the CDR3 has a length of 10 residues. Of all the DNA, just the CDR3 is kept, 30 bases in frame from base 1. TCR CDR3 regions were amplified from genomic DNA by multiplex PCR using the deep immunoSEQ assay. For each cell subset, the extracted genomic DNA was distributed evenly across all wells of several immunoSEQ 96-well plates, and each plate served as one replicate. Each replicate PCR for sorted subsets received around 200 ng genomic DNA, equal to around 32,000 T cell genomes. Purified libraries were measured with a Qubit 3.0 fluorometer, size-checked on a Bioanalyzer 2100, and measured again with the KAPA Library Quantification kit. A separate single-read 150-cycle Illumina NextSeq 550 flow cell was used to sequence each immunoSEQ 96-well plate. The study's own analysis went as follows. The immunoSEQ output contained only junctional sequences without quality scores, so filtering could not match that applied to full-length reads. Sequences were annotated with PyIR, a Python wrapper for IgBLAST v1.9, using IMGT germline references to assign V/J genes and CDR3. Any read was removed if the V/J assignment was weak (E-value above 1e-6), the CDR3 was missing, or the read contained stop codons, out-of-frame junctions, or ambiguous translated residues. V3J clonotypes were defined as sequences sharing an identical inferred V gene, J gene, and CDR3 amino acid sequence. The percentage overlap between two repertoires was calculated by dividing the number of shared unique clonotypes by the size of the smaller repertoire. Three approaches were used to assess repertoire richness: RTK rarefaction, the Chao1 estimator, and Recon v2.1 estimates of unobserved clonotypes. Generation probabilities were computed with OLGA for all TCRbeta clonotypes obtained by the gDNA method from several donors. This immuneACCESS table, as held by TCRdb, lists in-frame sequences with V and J called but not all clones. Of the missing ones, under half trace to an unresolved V gene in checked studies; the others have no known cause. V, J and clone size were drawn from that table, and D and trimming were deduced from the DNA. The sample table holds around 2,000,000 clones, of which about 94% were seen once. The ten largest clones take up about 1.1% of the sample.

The sample consisted of naive CD8+ T cells sorted from blood. The cell subset or site label corresponds to: CD45RA+CCR7+. The V gene is TRBV7-3 and the J gene is TRBJ2-5, with the D gene call left open. The origin of this receptor is a man younger than 35 in good health. CDR3 loop: CAKGRETQYF. The DNA sequence is given as TGTGCCAAGGGTAGGGAGACCCAGTACTTC.